One sample yielded the 8 T cell receptor beta chains listed below, sequenced in a study of blood T cell repertoires in COVID-19. This table comes from immunoSEQ multiplex PCR, and its TCRdb copy is limited to in-frame clones, with some not included. The table records some 100,000 clones, roughly nine tenths of them present only once. Source material: peripheral blood. These TCRs come from a middle-aged man with acute or convalescent COVID-19.

The chain links TRBV11-2 to TRBJ1-2, with 9 bases lining up with TRBD1. V was clipped by 3 bases and J by 6 bases; unmatched bases: 8. This CDR3 contains 15 residues. CDR1 SGHAT and CDR2 FQNNGV come from the germline V gene. Here the CDR3 reads CASSFPRGQGHGYTF. The CDR3 DNA reads as TGTGCCAGCAGCTTCCCCCGGGGACAGGGACATGGCTACACCTTC.

The chain's CDR3 is CASRGQGAAGNTIYF. The CDR3 nucleotides are TGCGCCAGCAGGGGACAGGGAGCGGCCGGAAACACCATATATTTT. This chain connects TRBV5-1 to TRBJ1-3, with TRBD1 matching over 9 bases. From germline, CDR1 is SGHRS and CDR2 YFSETQ. CDR3 length: 15 amino acids. V was pared by 5 bases and J by 4 bases, with 7 bases of the junction left unmatched.

The chain has TRBV24-1 and TRBJ2-1; D may be TRBD1 (6 bases). V dropped 4 bases and J dropped 6 bases, with 9 bases sitting between them. The V gene's germline CDR1 is KGHDR and CDR2 SFDVKD. This CDR3 comprises 13 residues. The CDR3 is CATSETQGNEQFF. CDR3 in DNA: TGTGCCACCAGTGAAACACAGGGCAATGAGCAGTTCTTC.

The chain carries TRBV11-3 and TRBJ2-2; D remains ambiguous. CDR1 is SGHNT and CDR2 is YENEEA in the germline V gene. Between the trimmed V and J ends, which lost 1 base and 3 bases, there was a span of 6 bases. The CDR3 covers 14 residues. CDR3 sequence (DNA): TGTGCCAGCAGCTTAGTTGGCTACACCGGGGAGCTGTTTTTT. This translates into CASSLVGYTGELFF.

The chain couples TRBV3-1 (or the pseudogene TRBV3-2) to TRBJ2-7, with 11 bases identical to TRBD1. Germline CDR1 and CDR2: LGHDT and YNNKEL (reference sequence). The CDR3 sequence is 16 residues long. V trimming: 4 bases; J trimming: 4 bases; junction bases outside the gene matches: 9. Here the CDR3 reads CASSRYRDRGAYEQYF. The CDR3 bases are TGTGCCAGCAGCCGGTACCGGGACAGGGGGGCTTACGAGCAGTACTTC.

The rearrangement joins TRBV7-9 to TRBJ1-2, with D possibly being TRBD1 (5 bases). The germline V gene encodes CDR1 SEHNR and CDR2 FQNEAQ (reference sequence). The germline V and J ends were trimmed by 4 bases and 4 bases, with 28 bases remaining between them. This CDR3 spans 19 amino acids. CDR3 in amino acids: CASSSGRGGHRNKSYGYTF. The CDR3 coding sequence is TGTGCCAGCAGCTCCGGGAGGGGTGGGCATAGGAATAAATCCTATGGCTACACCTTC.

The genes are TRBV11-1 and TRBJ2-1; D unresolved. This CDR3 is 13 amino acids long. V was clipped by 5 bases and J by 2 bases, with 7 bases between them. Per germline, CDR1 SGHAT and CDR2 FQDESV (reference sequence). The CDR3, as DNA: TGTGCCAGCAGCCTACGAGCCTACAATGAGCAGTTCTTC. It codes for CASSLRAYNEQFF.

This rearrangement joins TRBV3-1 (or the pseudogene TRBV3-2) to TRBJ2-1; 12 bases map to TRBD2. CDR1 LGHDT and CDR2 YNNKEL come from the germline V gene (reference sequence). CDR3 size: 17 residues. V trimming: 0 bases; J trimming: 7 bases; junction bases outside the gene matches: 7. CDR3 residues: CASSQDLRTSGRNEQFF. The CDR3 region has the DNA TGTGCCAGCAGCCAAGATCTAAGAACTAGCGGGAGGAATGAGCAGTTCTTC.